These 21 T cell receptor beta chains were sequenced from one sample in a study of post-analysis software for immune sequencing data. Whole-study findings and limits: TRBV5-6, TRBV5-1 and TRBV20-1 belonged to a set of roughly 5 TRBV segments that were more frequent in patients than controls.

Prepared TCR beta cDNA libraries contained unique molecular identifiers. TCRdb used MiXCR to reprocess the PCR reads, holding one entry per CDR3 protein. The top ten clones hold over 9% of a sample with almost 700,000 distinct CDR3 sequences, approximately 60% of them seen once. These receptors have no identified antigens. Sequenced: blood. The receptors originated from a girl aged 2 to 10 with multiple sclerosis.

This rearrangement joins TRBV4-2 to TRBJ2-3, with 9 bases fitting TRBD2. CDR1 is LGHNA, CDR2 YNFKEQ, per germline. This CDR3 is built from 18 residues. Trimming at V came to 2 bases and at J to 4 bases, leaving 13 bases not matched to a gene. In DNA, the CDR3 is TGTGCCAGCAGCCAACCGACGACCCGGCGGGGGGGACCAGATACGCAGTATTTT. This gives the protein CASSQPTTRRGGPDTQYF.

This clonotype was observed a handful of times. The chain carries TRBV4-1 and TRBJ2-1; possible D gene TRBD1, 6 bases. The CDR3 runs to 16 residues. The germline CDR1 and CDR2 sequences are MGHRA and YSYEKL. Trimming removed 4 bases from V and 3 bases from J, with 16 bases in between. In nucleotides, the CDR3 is TGCGCCAGCAGCCGGGCGGAACAGGGTATCTACAATGAGCAGTTCTTC. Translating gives CASSRAEQGIYNEQFF.

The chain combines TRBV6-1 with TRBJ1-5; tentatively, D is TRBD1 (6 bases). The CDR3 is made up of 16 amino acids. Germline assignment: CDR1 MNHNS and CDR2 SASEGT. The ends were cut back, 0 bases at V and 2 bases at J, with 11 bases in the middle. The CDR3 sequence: CASSEALDSRNQPQHF. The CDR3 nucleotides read TGTGCCAGCAGTGAAGCGCTGGACAGTCGCAATCAGCCCCAGCATTTT.

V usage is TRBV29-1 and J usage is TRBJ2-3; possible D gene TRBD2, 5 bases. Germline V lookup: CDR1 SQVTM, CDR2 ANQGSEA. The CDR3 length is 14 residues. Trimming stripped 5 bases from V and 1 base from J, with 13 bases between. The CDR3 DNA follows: TGCAGCGTTCGGAATAGCGTCGGCACAGATACGCAGTATTTT. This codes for CSVRNSVGTDTQYF.

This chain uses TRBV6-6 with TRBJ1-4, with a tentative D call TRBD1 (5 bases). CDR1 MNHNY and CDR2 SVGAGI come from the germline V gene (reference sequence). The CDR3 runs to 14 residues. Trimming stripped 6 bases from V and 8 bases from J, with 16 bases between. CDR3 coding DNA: TGTGCCAGCAGAAGCGGCAAAAAGGGGGAAAAACTGTTTTTT. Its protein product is CASRSGKKGEKLFF.

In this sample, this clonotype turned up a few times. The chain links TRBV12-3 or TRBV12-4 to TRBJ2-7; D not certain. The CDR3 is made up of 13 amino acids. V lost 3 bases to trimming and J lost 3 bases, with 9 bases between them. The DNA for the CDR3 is TGTGCCAGCAGTTTCAAAACGATCTACGAGCAGTACTTC. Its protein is CASSFKTIYEQYF.

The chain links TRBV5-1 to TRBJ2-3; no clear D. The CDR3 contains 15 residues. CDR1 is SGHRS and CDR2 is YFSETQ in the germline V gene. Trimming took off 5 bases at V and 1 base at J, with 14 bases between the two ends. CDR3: CASRAREVGTDTQYF. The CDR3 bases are TGCGCCAGCAGAGCTAGGGAAGTTGGCACAGATACGCAGTATTTT. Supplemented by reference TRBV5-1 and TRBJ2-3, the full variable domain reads KAGVTQTPRYLIKTRGQQVTLSCSPISGHRSVSWYQQTPGQGLQFLFEYFSETQRNKGNFPGRFSGRQFSNSRSEMNVSTLELGDSALYLCASRAREVGTDTQYFGPGTRLTVL.

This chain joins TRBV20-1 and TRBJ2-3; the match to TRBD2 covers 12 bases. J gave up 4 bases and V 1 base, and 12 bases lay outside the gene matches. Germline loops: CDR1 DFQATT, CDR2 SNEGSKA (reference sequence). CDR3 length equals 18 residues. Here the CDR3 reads CSARAVPASGRGPDTQYF. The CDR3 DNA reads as TGCAGTGCTAGAGCGGTTCCGGCTAGCGGGAGGGGTCCAGATACGCAGTATTTT.

The CDR3 DNA follows: TGTGCCAGCAGTTACCGCCAGCCCCGAACAGATACGCAGTATTTT. Its protein product is CASSYRQPRTDTQYF. The chain couples TRBV6-5 to TRBJ2-3; D not resolved. Per the germline V gene, CDR1 is MNHEY and CDR2 is SVGAGI. The ends were cut back, 2 bases at V and 3 bases at J, with 12 bases in the middle. This CDR3 comprises 15 residues.

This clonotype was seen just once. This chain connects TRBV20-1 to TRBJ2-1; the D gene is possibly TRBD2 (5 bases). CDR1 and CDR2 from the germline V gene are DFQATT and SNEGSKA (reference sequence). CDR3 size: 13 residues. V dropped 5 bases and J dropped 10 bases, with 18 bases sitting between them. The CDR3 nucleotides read TGCAGTGCTTGTCCGGCACTAGAAGGGGAGCAGTTCTTC. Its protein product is CSACPALEGEQFF.

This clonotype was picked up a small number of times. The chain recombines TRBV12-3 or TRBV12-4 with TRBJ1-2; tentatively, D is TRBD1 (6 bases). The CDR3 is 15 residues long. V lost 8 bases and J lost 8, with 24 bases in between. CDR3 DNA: TGTGCCAGCCGGGGGGGATTCGACAGGACGGGAGGCTACACCTTC. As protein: CASRGGFDRTGGYTF.

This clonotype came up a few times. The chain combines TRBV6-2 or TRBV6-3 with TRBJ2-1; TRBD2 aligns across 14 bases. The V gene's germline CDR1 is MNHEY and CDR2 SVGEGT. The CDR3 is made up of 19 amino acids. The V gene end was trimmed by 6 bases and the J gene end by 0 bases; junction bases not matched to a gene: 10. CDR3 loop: CASRGPGTSGGSSYNEQFF. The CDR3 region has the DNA TGTGCCAGCAGAGGGCCCGGGACTAGCGGGGGCAGCTCCTACAATGAGCAGTTCTTC.

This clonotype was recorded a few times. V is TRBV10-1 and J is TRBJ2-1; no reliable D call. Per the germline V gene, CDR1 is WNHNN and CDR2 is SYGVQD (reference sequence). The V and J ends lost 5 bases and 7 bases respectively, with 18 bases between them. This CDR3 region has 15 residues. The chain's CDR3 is CASSKTTATRNEQFF. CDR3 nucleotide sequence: TGCGCCAGCAGTAAGACGACGGCGACGCGGAATGAGCAGTTCTTC.

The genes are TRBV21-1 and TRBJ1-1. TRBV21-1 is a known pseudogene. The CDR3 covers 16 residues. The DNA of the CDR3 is TGTGCCAGCAGCCTAAGGAGGACGACGGTGAACACTGAAGCTTTCTTT. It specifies CASSLRRTTVNTEAFF.

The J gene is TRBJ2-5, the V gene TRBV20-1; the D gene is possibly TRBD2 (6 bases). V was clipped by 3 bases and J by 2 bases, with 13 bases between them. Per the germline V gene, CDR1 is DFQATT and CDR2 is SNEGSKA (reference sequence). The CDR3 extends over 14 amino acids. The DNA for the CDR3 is TGCAGTGCTAGTGGGGGGAATTGGCAAGAGACCCAGTACTTC. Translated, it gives CSASGGNWQETQYF.

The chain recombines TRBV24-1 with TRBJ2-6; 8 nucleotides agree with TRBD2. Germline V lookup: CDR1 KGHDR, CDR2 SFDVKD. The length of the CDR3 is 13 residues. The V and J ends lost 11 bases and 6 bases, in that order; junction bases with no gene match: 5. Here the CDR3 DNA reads TGTGCCATCGGGAGGGGCGAGGCCAACGTCCTGACTTTC. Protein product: CAIGRGEANVLTF.

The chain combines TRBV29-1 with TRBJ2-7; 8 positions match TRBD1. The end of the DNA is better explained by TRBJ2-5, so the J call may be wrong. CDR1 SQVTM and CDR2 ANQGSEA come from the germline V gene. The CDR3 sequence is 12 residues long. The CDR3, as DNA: TGCAGCGTCAGGGGGCTCGGGGAGACCCAGTACTTC. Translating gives CSVRGLGETQYF.

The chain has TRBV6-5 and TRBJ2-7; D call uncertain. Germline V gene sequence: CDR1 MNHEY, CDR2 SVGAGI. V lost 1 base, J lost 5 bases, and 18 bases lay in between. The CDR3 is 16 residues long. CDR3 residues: CASSYWSERINNEQYF. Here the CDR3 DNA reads TGTGCCAGCAGTTACTGGAGCGAACGCATTAACAACGAGCAGTACTTC.

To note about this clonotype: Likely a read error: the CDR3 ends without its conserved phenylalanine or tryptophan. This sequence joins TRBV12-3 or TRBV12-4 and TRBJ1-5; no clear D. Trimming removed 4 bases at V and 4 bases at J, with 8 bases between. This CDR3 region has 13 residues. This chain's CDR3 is CASSWTGNQPQHC. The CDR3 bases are TGTGCCAGCAGTTGGACGGGGAATCAGCCCCAGCATTGT.

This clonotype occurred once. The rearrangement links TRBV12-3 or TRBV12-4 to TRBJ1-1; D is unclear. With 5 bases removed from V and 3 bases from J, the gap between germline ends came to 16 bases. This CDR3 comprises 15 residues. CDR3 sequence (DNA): TGTGCCAGCAGTCGCCCCGGAGGGAAGGACACTGAAGCTTTCTTT. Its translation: CASSRPGGKDTEAFF.

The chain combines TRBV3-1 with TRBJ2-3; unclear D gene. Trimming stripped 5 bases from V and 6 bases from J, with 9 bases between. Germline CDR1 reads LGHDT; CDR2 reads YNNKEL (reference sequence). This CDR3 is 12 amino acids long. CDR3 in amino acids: CASSFLEDTQYF. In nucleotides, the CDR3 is TGTGCCAGCAGCTTCTTGGAGGATACGCAGTATTTT.